This paragraph covers one T cell receptor (beta chain) sequence. These data belong to a study of technical replicates of blood from several donors. The protocol was immunoSEQ multiplex PCR, while the TCRdb copy is restricted to in-frame clones and leaves out a portion. The table lists 65,000 to 95,000 clones, 97% of them singletons. CDR3 length equals 13 residues. The junction had 5 bases not matched to a gene; V was cut back by 10 bases and J by 2 bases. The germline V gene encodes CDR1 MNHNS and CDR2 SASEGT. The sequenced sample was T cells isolated from PBMCs. The sequence was collected from a human donor in good health. The chain couples TRBV6-1 to TRBJ2-3; 8 positions match TRBD1. CDR3 bases: TGTGCCATCCGGGACAGGTTCACAGATACGCAGTATTTT. Its translation is CAIRDRFTDTQYF.